The clone carrying this TCR beta chain was seen repeatedly, ten times or more. Its antigen is not known. These data originate in a study of T cell repertoires in cytomegalovirus infection. About the study: Both recently identified HLA-C-restricted and well-studied HLA-B-restricted CMV epitopes were used in the study. Both a matching HLA type and CMV infection were indicated by public TCR beta signatures.

MiXCR was run by TCRdb on the reads, yielding one entry per CDR3 protein. The sample shows around 300,000 distinct CDR3 sequences, approximately 25% of them seen only once. The study, taken as a whole, reports: There were HLA-C-restricted CMV-specific TCR beta clonotypes dominating the ex vivo response.

The CDR3 contains 15 residues. Trimming pared 6 bases from V and 4 bases from J, leaving 17 bases between. Germline V gene data show CDR1 as SGHVS and CDR2 as FQNEAQ. The receptor's source is a human donor in good health (CMV status not recorded). Some clones in this sample may be carry-over from other donors' samples. The starting material was cultured PBMCs, obtained from culture after CMV antigen stimulation. V usage is TRBV7-8 and J usage is TRBJ2-3; D assignment may be TRBD1 or TRBD2 (6 bases each). CDR3: CASSIGGPAADTQYF. CDR3 DNA sequence: TGTGCCAGCAGTATAGGGGGGCCCGCCGCAGATACGCAGTATTTT.